One and the same sample provided the 16 T cell receptor beta chains below, sequenced in a study of T cells in Graves' hyperthyroidism and ophthalmopathy. Amplification of TCR beta CDR3 regions used RNA as the template. With the HTBI primer set, the TCR CDR3 went through a first round of RT-PCR. Using its own MiXCR run on the multiplex PCR reads, TCRdb lists one record per CDR3 protein. The sample lists roughly 160,000 distinct CDR3 sequences, roughly 10% occurring once. Material for sequencing was blood. These receptor sequences come from a woman younger than 35 with Graves' hyperthyroidism that later progressed to Graves' ophthalmopathy.

The sample holds many counts of this clonotype. The V call is TRBV5-6, the J call TRBJ2-7; D is perhaps TRBD1 (6 bases). From germline, CDR1 is SGHDT and CDR2 YYEEEE. The ends were cut back, 5 bases at V and 6 bases at J, with 15 bases in the middle. The CDR3 extends over 13 amino acids. CDR3 sequence (DNA): TGTGCCAGCAGTTTCCGACAGGCTCGCGAGCAGTACTTC. Translation gives CASSFRQAREQYF.

This clonotype appeared many times. The gene calls are TRBV28 and TRBJ2-4; D call uncertain. CDR1 is MDHEN and CDR2 is SYDVKM in the germline V gene. V was cut by 8 bases and J by 7 bases, with 15 bases left in between. The CDR3 contains 13 residues. The CDR3 DNA is TGTGCCAGCTGCCACAGCTTTTGGAACATTCAGTACTTC. Its translation: CASCHSFWNIQYF.

This clonotype has a count of ten or more. The chain recombines TRBV11-2 with TRBJ2-3; D uncertain. CDR1 SGHAT and CDR2 FQNNGV come from the germline V gene. Trimming cost V 9 bases and J 3 bases, with 16 bases left between them. The CDR3 runs to 14 residues. Here the CDR3 DNA reads TGTGCCAGTTCCCCCGGCTCTGATACAGATACGCAGTATTTT. This encodes CASSPGSDTDTQYF.

The J gene is TRBJ1-5, the V gene TRBV4-2; the D gene is possibly TRBD1 (5 bases). V was clipped by 1 base and J by 5 bases, with 9 bases between them. CDR1 and CDR2 from the germline V gene are LGHNA and YNFKEQ. The CDR3 covers 14 residues. DNA for the CDR3: TGTGCCAGCAGCCAAGTATCGGGGGATCAGCCCCAGCATTTT. As protein: CASSQVSGDQPQHF.

This clonotype was seen ten or more times. The chain couples TRBV28 to TRBJ2-5; weak D call: TRBD1 (5 bases). The V gene's germline CDR1 is MDHEN and CDR2 SYDVKM. The CDR3 extends over 16 amino acids. Trimming removed 7 bases at V and 4 bases at J, with 22 bases between. The CDR3 reads CASTPAAGRLRETQYF. In DNA, the CDR3 is TGTGCCAGCACCCCTGCCGCAGGGCGATTGCGAGAGACCCAGTACTTC.

This clonotype has ten or more counts. This sequence joins TRBV27 and TRBJ1-2, with D tentatively TRBD1 (6 bases). V lost 0 bases and J 7 bases, leaving 15 bases between the germline ends. The CDR3 covers 15 residues. CDR1 and CDR2 (germline): MNHEY, SMNVEV (reference sequence). CDR3: CASSLSLGAPAGYTF. CDR3 bases: TGTGCCAGCAGTTTATCGTTGGGGGCGCCCGCTGGCTACACCTTC.

This clonotype was found a few times. The genes are TRBV20-1 and TRBJ1-3; tentatively, D is TRBD1 (5 bases). The CDR3 consists of 16 residues. Trimming removed 3 bases from V and 0 bases from J, with 15 bases in between. Germline V gene data show CDR1 as DFQATT and CDR2 as SNEGSKA (reference sequence). The CDR3, as DNA: TGCAGTGCTAGTGGGGGGAGGGCCTTCTCTGGAAACACCATATATTTT. It yields the protein CSASGGRAFSGNTIYF.

In this sample, this clonotype turned up a few times. The chain combines TRBV3-1 with TRBJ2-7, with D possibly TRBD2 on 6 matching bases. CDR3 length: 15 amino acids. Between the trimmed V and J ends, which lost 1 base and 5 bases, there was a span of 15 bases. In germline, CDR1 is LGHDT, CDR2 YNNKEL (reference sequence). CDR3 sequence (DNA): TGTGCCAGCAGCCAAGCTATAGCGGTTGGCCACGAGCAGTACTTC. Encoded protein: CASSQAIAVGHEQYF.

V is TRBV20-1 and J is TRBJ1-2; D is possibly TRBD1 (6 bases). Germline values: CDR1 DFQATT, CDR2 SNEGSKA (reference sequence). Trimming removed 0 bases from V and 2 bases from J, with 13 bases in between. This CDR3 is built from 15 residues. The CDR3 protein is CSARDRPRGNYGYTF. Here the CDR3 DNA reads TGCAGTGCTAGAGATCGGCCCAGGGGAAACTATGGCTACACCTTC.

This clonotype was seen many times. In nucleotides, the CDR3 is TGTGCCAGCAGTTTAATTTTAGCGGAGAACACCGGGGAGCTGTTTTTT. Residues: CASSLILAENTGELFF. The V gene is TRBV12-3 or TRBV12-4, the J gene TRBJ2-2; D is perhaps TRBD2 (6 bases). Trimming removed 2 bases at V and 1 base at J, with 11 bases between. The CDR3 contains 16 residues.

There are many counts of this clonotype. The rearrangement links TRBV27 to TRBJ1-5; D call uncertain. V was clipped by 4 bases and J by 4 bases, with 11 bases between them. Germline CDR1 and CDR2: MNHEY and SMNVEV (reference sequence). CDR3 length: 14 residues. The CDR3 DNA reads TGTGCCAGCAGTTCTATGACATCTAATCAGCCCCAGCATTTT. Translation gives CASSSMTSNQPQHF.

This chain joins TRBV6-2 or TRBV6-3 and TRBJ2-3; 16 positions match TRBD2. The V segment lost 10 bases and the J segment 6 bases; nucleotides outside the gene matches: 10. This CDR3 has 16 residues. CDR1 and CDR2 (germline): MNHEY, SVGEGT. This chain's CDR3 is CATGTSGRAVFDTQYF. DNA for the CDR3: TGTGCCACCGGGACTAGCGGGAGGGCCGTCTTTGATACGCAGTATTTT.

This clonotype was counted many times. The chain is built from TRBV20-1 and TRBJ1-2; 8 nucleotides line up with TRBD1. CDR3 length: 13 residues. CDR1 is DFQATT, CDR2 SNEGSKA, per germline (reference sequence). V dropped 5 bases and J dropped 2; count of bases not matched to a gene: 4. CDR3 nucleotide sequence: TGCAGTGCTTGGACAGGGACAAACTATGGCTACACCTTC. Translated, it gives CSAWTGTNYGYTF.

This clonotype was seen ten or more times. The J gene is TRBJ2-3, the V gene TRBV18; 8 nucleotides align to TRBD2. CDR3 size: 15 residues. V trimming: 4 bases; J trimming: 0 bases; junction bases outside the gene matches: 3. Germline V lookup: CDR1 KGHSH, CDR2 LQKENI. For the CDR3, the DNA is TGTGCCAGCTCACAACTAGCGGAGAGCACAGATACGCAGTATTTT. Translated: CASSQLAESTDTQYF.

The J gene is TRBJ2-5, the V gene TRBV3-1, with 7 bases that match TRBD2. The CDR3 is made up of 12 amino acids. Unmatched junction bases numbered 5, after V lost 6 bases and J lost 7 bases. Germline V lookup: CDR1 LGHDT, CDR2 YNNKEL (reference sequence). CDR3 residues: CASRAWGGTQYF. The CDR3, as DNA: TGTGCCAGCAGGGCCTGGGGGGGGACCCAGTACTTC.

At least ten counts were recorded for this clonotype. This chain uses TRBV20-1 with TRBJ2-5, with 7 positions matching TRBD1. Germline values: CDR1 DFQATT, CDR2 SNEGSKA (reference sequence). V lost 6 bases to trimming and J lost 5 bases; unmatched junction nucleotides: 6. CDR3 length: 12 residues. CDR3 amino acids: CSAGDRDETQYF. The CDR3 DNA is TGCAGTGCCGGAGACAGGGATGAGACCCAGTACTTC.